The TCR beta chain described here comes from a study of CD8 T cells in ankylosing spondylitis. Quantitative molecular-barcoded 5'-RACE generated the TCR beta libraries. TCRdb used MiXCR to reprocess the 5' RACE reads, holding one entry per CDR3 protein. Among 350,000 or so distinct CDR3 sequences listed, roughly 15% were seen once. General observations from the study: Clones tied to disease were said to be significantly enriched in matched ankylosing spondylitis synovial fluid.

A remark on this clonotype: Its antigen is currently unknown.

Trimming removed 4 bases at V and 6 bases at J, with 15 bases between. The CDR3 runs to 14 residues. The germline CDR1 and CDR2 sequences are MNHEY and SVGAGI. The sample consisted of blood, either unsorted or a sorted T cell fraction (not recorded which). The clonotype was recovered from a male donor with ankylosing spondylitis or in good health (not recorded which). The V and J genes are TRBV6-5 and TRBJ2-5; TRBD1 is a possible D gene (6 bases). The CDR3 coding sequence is TGTGCCAGCAGTTCCCAGGGGTCAACGAAGACCCAGTACTTC. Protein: CASSSQGSTKTQYF.